This passage covers 27 T cell receptor beta chains from one sample sequenced in a study of blood T cells in healthy people across ages. The use of a sample-barcoded 5' primer and a J-beta primer mix characterized a second PCR of about 7 to 12 cycles. TCRdb used MiXCR to reprocess the 5' RACE reads, holding one entry per CDR3 protein. The sample lists 700,000 to 850,000 distinct CDR3 sequences, about 53% seen once, with approximately 40% in the top ten. The source material was blood. Receptors originate from a man aged 80 or over in good health.

This clonotype was counted between two and nine times. V and J are TRBV29-1 and TRBJ2-2; D might be TRBD1 (6 bases). V was shortened by 5 bases and J by 1 base, with 8 bases between the two germline ends. Germline lookup yields CDR1 SQVTM and CDR2 ANQGSEA. This CDR3 spans 13 amino acids. The CDR3 spells CSVLQGNTGELFF. The CDR3 DNA sequence: TGCAGCGTTTTACAGGGGAACACCGGGGAGCTGTTTTTT.

This clonotype was seen only a few times. The chain joins TRBV27 to TRBJ1-1, with D possibly matching TRBD1 (5 bases). Trimming cost V 5 bases and J 0 bases, with 13 bases left between them. Germline V gene sequence: CDR1 MNHEY, CDR2 SMNVEV (reference sequence). This CDR3 region has 15 residues. This chain's CDR3 is CASSPNTRVNTEAFF. The CDR3 coding sequence is TGTGCCAGCAGTCCCAACACCAGGGTGAACACTGAAGCTTTCTTT.

The gene calls are TRBV29-1 and TRBJ2-3; D is perhaps TRBD1 or TRBD2 (6 bases each). Trimming left V 4 bases short and J 3 bases short, with 29 bases between. Germline lookup yields CDR1 SQVTM and CDR2 ANQGSEA. CDR3 size: 19 residues. DNA for the CDR3: TGCAGCGTTGGCATGGTATGGAGGGGGTCAGTAGAGCGGACAGATACGCAGTATTTT. It translates to CSVGMVWRGSVERTDTQYF.

This clonotype was recorded a few times. CDR3 region: CASRGTNYGYTF. The DNA of the CDR3 is TGTGCCAGCAGGGGGACTAACTATGGCTACACCTTC. The chain links TRBV6-6 to TRBJ1-2; no reliable D call. This CDR3 region has 12 residues. From germline, CDR1 is MNHNY and CDR2 SVGAGI (reference sequence). With 6 bases removed from V and 0 bases from J, the gap between germline ends came to 5 bases.

V gene TRBV2 combines with J gene TRBJ1-4; no reliable D call. Trimming removed 7 bases from V and 8 bases from J, with 17 bases in between. CDR1 and CDR2 (germline): SNHLY, FYNNEI. This CDR3 has 14 amino acids. The CDR3 DNA is TGTGCCAGCACCTATGGGGATAGAGGGGAAAAACTGTTTTTT. Its translation is CASTYGDRGEKLFF.

The rearrangement uses TRBV7-2 and TRBJ2-3; D unclear. Germline V CDR1 and CDR2: SGHTA, FQGNSA. This CDR3 is built from 11 residues. Trimming stripped 9 bases from V and 5 bases from J, with 9 bases between. This CDR3 is CASSMIDTQYF. Here the CDR3 DNA reads TGTGCCAGTAGCATGATAGATACGCAGTATTTT.

The chain couples TRBV25-1 to TRBJ2-7, with D maybe TRBD1 (6 bases). Germline values: CDR1 MGHDK, CDR2 SYGVNS. The CDR3 spans 14 residues. Trimming left V 6 bases short and J 4 bases short, with 16 bases between. DNA of the CDR3: TGTGCCAGCAGGGGGGCAGGAACCCTTTACGAGCAGTACTTC. This codes for CASRGAGTLYEQYF.

About this clonotype itself: The junction and the germline gene differ at one end; a read error may be behind it. V gene TRBV6-1 combines with J gene TRBJ1-6; TRBD1 matches 8 bases. CDR3 size: 15 residues. From germline, CDR1 is MNHNS and CDR2 SASEGT. For the CDR3, the DNA is TGTGCCAGCAGGGAAGACAGGGGCAATTATTCACCCCTCCACTTT. Translating it yields CASREDRGNYSPLHF.

Comment on this clonotype: One end of the junction is discordant with germline, which a read error may explain. The V gene is TRBV5-1, the J gene TRBJ2-5; no clear D gene. CDR3 length: 13 residues. Germline assignment: CDR1 SGHRS and CDR2 YFSETQ. CDR3 in amino acids: CASSPGPQEIQYF. CDR3 DNA sequence: TGCGCCAGCAGCCCAGGACCACAAGAGATCCAGTACTTC.

This chain connects TRBV7-2 to TRBJ2-7; a possible D gene is TRBD1 (6 bases). The CDR3 extends over 14 amino acids. V lost 6 bases, J lost 0 bases, and 12 bases lay in between. CDR1 is SGHTA, CDR2 FQGNSA, per germline. CDR3 nucleotide sequence: TGTGCCAGCAGTACAGGGTACGCCTCCTACGAGCAGTACTTC. It codes for CASSTGYASYEQYF.

The table lists this clonotype with a few counts. The CDR3 region has the DNA TGTGCCAGCAGATCAGGAGATTGGTACAATGAGCAGTTCTTC. This encodes CASRSGDWYNEQFF. This chain connects TRBV25-1 to TRBJ2-1; no definite D call. The germline gives CDR1 MGHDK, CDR2 SYGVNS. The CDR3 sequence is 14 residues long. Trimming shortened V by 6 bases and J by 4 bases, and 13 bases separated the two germline ends.

This clonotype has just a few counts. This chain links TRBV28 with TRBJ2-4, with 14 bases lining up with TRBD2. V shed 4 bases and J 2 bases; nucleotides not matched to a gene: 7. CDR1 and CDR2 (germline): MDHEN, SYDVKM. CDR3 length: 18 residues. This chain's CDR3 is CASSWTSGRSRSKNIQYF. The CDR3 nucleotides are TGTGCCAGCAGTTGGACTAGCGGGAGGTCCAGATCCAAAAACATTCAGTACTTC.

V and J are TRBV28 and TRBJ2-6, with 7 bases lining up with TRBD1. Trimming cost V 4 bases and J 2 bases; bases outside gene matches: 5. Germline V CDR1 and CDR2: MDHEN, SYDVKM. The CDR3 has 16 amino acids. The CDR3 DNA sequence: TGTGCCAGCAGTTCCCCGGGACAGCCTGGGGCCAACGTCCTGACTTTC. Encoded protein: CASSSPGQPGANVLTF.

The chain has TRBV12-3 or TRBV12-4 and TRBJ2-5; TRBD1 matches 8 bases. V lost 6 bases, J lost 4 bases, and 4 bases stayed unmatched. The CDR3 extends over 13 amino acids. CDR3 DNA: TGTGCCAGCAGAGTGACAGGGGTAGAGACCCAGTACTTC. Its protein is CASRVTGVETQYF.

This rearrangement joins TRBV7-8 to TRBJ2-3, with D possibly TRBD2 on 6 matching bases. This CDR3 is built from 17 residues. Germline values: CDR1 SGHVS, CDR2 FQNEAQ. Trimming removed 5 bases at V and 0 bases at J, with 18 bases between. Here the CDR3 DNA reads TGTGCCAGCAGCCGACCCGGGACTCTATATAGCACAGATACGCAGTATTTT. As protein: CASSRPGTLYSTDTQYF. The full variable domain, its missing parts supplied by reference TRBV7-8 and TRBJ2-3, is GAGVSQSPRYKVAKRGQDVALRCDPISGHVSLFWYQQALGQGPEFLTYFQNEAQLDKSGLPSDRFFAERPEGSVSTLKIQRTQQEDSAVYLCASSRPGTLYSTDTQYFGPGTRLTVL.

This rearrangement joins TRBV5-1 to TRBJ2-3; 8 nucleotides align to TRBD2. Germline-derived CDR1 and CDR2 are SGHRS and YFSETQ. The CDR3 consists of 16 residues. Trimming cost V 1 base and J 0 bases; bases outside gene matches: 4. DNA of the CDR3: TGCGCCAGCAGCTTGTCCTCTAGCGGGAGCACAGATACGCAGTATTTT. Its protein product is CASSLSSSGSTDTQYF.

This clonotype was counted a few times. This chain uses TRBV20-1 with TRBJ2-7, with D possibly matching TRBD2 (6 bases). The CDR3 extends over 14 amino acids. Between the trimmed V and J ends, which lost 6 bases and 4 bases, there was a span of 19 bases. In germline, CDR1 is DFQATT, CDR2 SNEGSKA (reference sequence). The CDR3 sequence is CSAPEGGIPYEQYF. Written as DNA, the CDR3 is TGCAGTGCCCCAGAGGGAGGCATCCCGTACGAGCAGTACTTC.

The chain recombines TRBV9 with TRBJ2-1; D possibly corresponds to TRBD2 (6 bases). The CDR3 has 16 amino acids. Germline-derived CDR1 and CDR2 are SGDLS and YYNGEE. The ends were cut back, 2 bases at V and 0 bases at J, with 12 bases in the middle. The CDR3 loop is CASSVGLLSSYNEQFF. For the CDR3, the DNA is TGTGCCAGCAGCGTGGGACTCCTAAGCTCCTACAATGAGCAGTTCTTC.

In its sample, this clonotype was seen a few times. The chain links TRBV18 to TRBJ2-6, with 8 bases lining up with TRBD1. Germline CDR1 and CDR2: KGHSH and LQKENI. There are 16 residues in the CDR3. Germline trimming cut 1 base from V and 2 bases from J; bases unmatched to any gene: 1. CDR3 protein: CASSPLTGAGANVLTF. The CDR3 DNA reads as TGTGCCAGCTCACCACTGACAGGGGCTGGGGCCAACGTCCTGACTTTC.

The chain carries TRBV6-6 and TRBJ1-2; 8 bases agree with TRBD1. Per germline, CDR1 MNHNY and CDR2 SVGAGI (reference sequence). The CDR3 covers 15 residues. The ends lost 8 bases at V and 7 bases at J; junction bases unmatched: 15. The CDR3 sequence is CASGNPDRGWGGYTF. CDR3 DNA sequence: TGTGCCAGCGGTAACCCCGACAGGGGATGGGGTGGCTACACCTTC.

The chain links TRBV20-1 to TRBJ2-1; D is ambiguous. CDR3 length: 13 residues. The germline V gene encodes CDR1 DFQATT and CDR2 SNEGSKA (reference sequence). The V gene lost 6 bases and the J gene lost 7 bases, with 16 bases spanning the gap. In nucleotides, the CDR3 is TGCAGTGCCCTGCTCCCCCACTTGAATGAGCAGTTCTTC. This translates into CSALLPHLNEQFF.

This clonotype was counted a few times. The V call is TRBV4-2, the J call TRBJ1-6; tentatively, D is TRBD1 (5 bases). Trimming left V 1 base short and J 7 bases short, with 11 bases between. CDR3 length equals 15 residues. Germline CDR1 and CDR2: LGHNA and YNFKEQ. CDR3 sequence: CASSQAGTENSPLHF. CDR3 DNA: TGTGCCAGCAGCCAAGCCGGGACGGAAAATTCACCCCTCCACTTT.

This clonotype was seen a handful of times. The gene calls are TRBV6-6 and TRBJ2-5; a possible D gene is TRBD2 (6 bases). The CDR3 totals 14 residues. Germline assignment: CDR1 MNHNY and CDR2 SVGAGI (reference sequence). Trimming removed 2 bases at V and 2 bases at J, with 9 bases between. The chain's CDR3 is CASSYGGEQETQYF. CDR3 nucleotides: TGTGCCAGCAGTTACGGAGGGGAGCAAGAGACCCAGTACTTC.

This chain connects TRBV7-2 to TRBJ2-1, with D hard to call. Germline CDR1 is SGHTA and CDR2 is FQGNSA. The V end was cut by 5 bases, the J end by 3 bases, with 8 bases between. The CDR3 runs 13 residues. Written as DNA, the CDR3 is TGTGCCAGCAGCCCCCCATTCTACAATGAGCAGTTCTTC. Translating gives CASSPPFYNEQFF.

V and J are TRBV28 and TRBJ2-3; unclear D gene. The germline V and J ends were trimmed by 6 bases and 3 bases, with 1 base remaining between them. The CDR3 sequence is 10 residues long. Germline CDR1 is MDHEN and CDR2 is SYDVKM. CDR3: CASRTDTQYF. CDR3 DNA sequence: TGTGCCAGCAGGACAGATACGCAGTATTTT.

This clonotype was found many times. The chain employs TRBV3-1 and TRBJ2-7; D is ambiguous. This CDR3 region has 13 residues. V lost 0 bases, J lost 4 bases, and 7 bases lay in between. The germline V gene encodes CDR1 LGHDT and CDR2 YNNKEL (reference sequence). CDR3 sequence: CASSQDTAYEQYF. The CDR3 DNA follows: TGTGCCAGCAGCCAAGATACCGCTTACGAGCAGTACTTC.

This clonotype was detected a few times. The J gene is TRBJ2-7, the V gene TRBV21-1; the table calls TRBD2, which could not be checked here. TRBV21-1 is a documented pseudogene. The CDR3 is made up of 15 amino acids. The CDR3 loop is CASSKPPGLINEQYF. CDR3 in DNA: TGTGCCAGCAGCAAACCTCCGGGACTCATCAACGAGCAGTACTTC.